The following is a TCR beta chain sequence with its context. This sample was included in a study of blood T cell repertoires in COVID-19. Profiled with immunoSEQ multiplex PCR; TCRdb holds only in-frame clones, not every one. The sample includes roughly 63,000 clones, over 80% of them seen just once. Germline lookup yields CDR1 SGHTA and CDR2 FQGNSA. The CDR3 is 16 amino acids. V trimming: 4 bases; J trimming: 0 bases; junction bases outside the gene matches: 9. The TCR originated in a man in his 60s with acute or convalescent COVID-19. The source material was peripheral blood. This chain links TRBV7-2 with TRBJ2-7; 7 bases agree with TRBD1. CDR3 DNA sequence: TGTGCCAGCAGCTCGTCCGGGACAGTAAGCTCCTACGAGCAGTACTTC. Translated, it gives CASSSSGTVSSYEQYF.